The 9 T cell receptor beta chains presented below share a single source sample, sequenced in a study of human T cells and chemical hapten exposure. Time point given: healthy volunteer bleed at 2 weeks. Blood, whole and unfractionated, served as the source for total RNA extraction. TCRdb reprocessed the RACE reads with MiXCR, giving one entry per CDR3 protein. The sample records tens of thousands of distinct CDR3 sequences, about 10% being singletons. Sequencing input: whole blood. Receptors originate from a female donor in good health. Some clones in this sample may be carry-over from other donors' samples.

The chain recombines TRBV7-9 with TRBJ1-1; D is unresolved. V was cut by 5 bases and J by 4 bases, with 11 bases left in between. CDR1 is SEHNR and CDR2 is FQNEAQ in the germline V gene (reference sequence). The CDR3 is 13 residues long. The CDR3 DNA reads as TGTGCCAGCAGCCACGAAGATCCCACTGAAGCTTTCTTT. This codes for CASSHEDPTEAFF.

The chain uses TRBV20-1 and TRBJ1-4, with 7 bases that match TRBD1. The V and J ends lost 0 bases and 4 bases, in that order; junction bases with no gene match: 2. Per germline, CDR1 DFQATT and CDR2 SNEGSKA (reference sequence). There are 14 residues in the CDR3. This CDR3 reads CSARDRGNNEKLFF. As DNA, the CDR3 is TGCAGTGCTAGAGACAGGGGGAATAATGAAAAACTGTTTTTT.

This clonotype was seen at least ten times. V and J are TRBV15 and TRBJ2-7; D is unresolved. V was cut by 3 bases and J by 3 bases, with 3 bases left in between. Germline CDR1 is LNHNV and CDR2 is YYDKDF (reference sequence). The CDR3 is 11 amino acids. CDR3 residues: CATSSNYEQYF. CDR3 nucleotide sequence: TGTGCCACCAGCAGTAACTACGAGCAGTACTTC.

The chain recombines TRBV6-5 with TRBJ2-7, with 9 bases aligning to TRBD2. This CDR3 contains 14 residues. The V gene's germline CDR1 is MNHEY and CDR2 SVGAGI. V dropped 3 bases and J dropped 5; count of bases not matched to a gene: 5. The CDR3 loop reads CASSYRQREDEQYF. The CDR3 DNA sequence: TGTGCCAGCAGTTATCGTCAGCGGGAGGACGAGCAGTACTTC.

The CDR3 region is CAISETSGSSYEQYF. The CDR3 DNA is TGTGCCATCAGCGAGACTAGCGGGAGTTCCTACGAGCAGTACTTC. This chain uses TRBV10-3 with TRBJ2-7, with TRBD2 matching 12 bases. Germline V gives CDR1 ENHRY, CDR2 SYGVKD. J gave up 1 base and V 6 bases, and 4 bases lay outside the gene matches. CDR3 length: 15 amino acids.

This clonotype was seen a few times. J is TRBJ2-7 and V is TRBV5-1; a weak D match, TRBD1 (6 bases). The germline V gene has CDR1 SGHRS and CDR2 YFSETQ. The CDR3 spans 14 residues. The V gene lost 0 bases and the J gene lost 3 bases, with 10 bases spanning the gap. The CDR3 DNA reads TGCGCCAGCAGCTTGGGTACAGGGATCTACGAGCAGTACTTC. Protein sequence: CASSLGTGIYEQYF.

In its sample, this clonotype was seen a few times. Here the CDR3 reads CASSLSPFTDTQYF. The DNA of the CDR3 is TGTGCCAGCAGTTTGTCGCCTTTCACAGATACGCAGTATTTT. This chain uses TRBV12-3 or TRBV12-4 with TRBJ2-3; D gene unclear. This CDR3 contains 14 residues. Deletions cut 3 bases from V and 2 bases from J, with 9 bases between.

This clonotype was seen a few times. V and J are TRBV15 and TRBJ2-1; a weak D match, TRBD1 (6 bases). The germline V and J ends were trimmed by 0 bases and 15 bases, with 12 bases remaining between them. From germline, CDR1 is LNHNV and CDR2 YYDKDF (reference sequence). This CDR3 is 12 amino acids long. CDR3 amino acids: CATSRDRQGMFF. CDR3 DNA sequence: TGTGCCACCAGCAGAGATAGGCAGGGGATGTTCTTC.

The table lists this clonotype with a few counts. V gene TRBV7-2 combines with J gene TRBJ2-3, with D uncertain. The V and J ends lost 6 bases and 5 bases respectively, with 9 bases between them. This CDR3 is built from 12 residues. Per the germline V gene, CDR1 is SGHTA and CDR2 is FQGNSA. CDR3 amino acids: CASSGSGDTQYF. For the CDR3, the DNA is TGTGCCAGCAGTGGATCGGGAGATACGCAGTATTTT.